This entry lists 25 T cell receptor beta chains sequenced from one sample in a study of blood T cell repertoires in COVID-19. The repertoire was sequenced with immunoSEQ multiplex PCR; TCRdb's copy has only in-frame clones and lacks some. The sample lists approximately 63,000 clones, more than 85% occurring once. The material sequenced was peripheral blood. These TCRs come from an elderly man in a cohort sampled during active COVID-19.

The chain carries TRBV21-1 and TRBJ2-1; the table assigns TRBD2, which was not confirmed against the DNA. TRBV21-1 is tagged as a pseudogene. This CDR3 is built from 14 residues. DNA of the CDR3: TGTGCCAACGAGACTAGCGGGAGTAAGAATGAGCAGTTCTTC. Encoded protein: CANETSGSKNEQFF.

The CDR3, as DNA: TGTGCCAGCAGCCAAGATCCCACAGTATCTGGAAACACCATATATTTT. Amino acid sequence: CASSQDPTVSGNTIYF. This chain connects TRBV4-2 to TRBJ1-3; no clear D. This CDR3 comprises 16 residues. The germline V gene has CDR1 LGHNA and CDR2 YNFKEQ. Trimming took 0 bases from V and 1 from J, leaving 10 bases between them.

This clone was counted only a few times. V gene TRBV5-4 combines with J gene TRBJ1-6; TRBD1 matches 7 bases. The CDR3 totals 15 residues. CDR1 is SGHNT and CDR2 is YYREEE in the germline V gene (reference sequence). Trimming took 4 bases from V and 3 from J; bases not matched to a gene: 4. CDR3 sequence: CASSRGTDYNSPLHF. The CDR3 DNA follows: TGTGCCAGCAGCCGGGGGACAGACTATAATTCACCCCTCCACTTT.

This chain connects TRBV11-2 to TRBJ2-1; D remains ambiguous. V gave up 2 bases and J gave up 2 bases, with 7 bases separating them. The CDR3 totals 14 residues. Germline V CDR1 and CDR2: SGHAT, FQNNGV. CDR3 sequence (DNA): TGTGCCAGCAGCTTAAATGGAGCCTACAATGAGCAGTTCTTC. Its protein product is CASSLNGAYNEQFF.

The gene calls are TRBV19 and TRBJ1-5; D might be TRBD1 (5 bases). Germline-derived CDR1 and CDR2 are LNHDA and SQIVND (reference sequence). Trimming removed 10 bases at V and 0 bases at J, with 16 bases between. CDR3 size: 15 residues. Here the CDR3 reads CATKIGAYSNQPQHF. In DNA, the CDR3 is TGTGCCACTAAAATAGGGGCCTATAGCAATCAGCCCCAGCATTTT.

This clone has only a few counts. CDR3 region: CASSAPGLTYEQYF. The CDR3 DNA reads as TGCGCCAGCAGCGCGCCCGGACTAACCTACGAGCAGTACTTC. J is TRBJ2-7 and V is TRBV5-1; weak D call: TRBD2 (6 bases). With 4 bases removed from V and 2 bases from J, the gap between germline ends came to 13 bases. The germline V gene has CDR1 SGHRS and CDR2 YFSETQ. This CDR3 has 14 residues.

This clone was detected only once. The rearrangement uses TRBV11-3 and TRBJ2-3; TRBD2 matches at 9 bases. V lost 1 base, J lost 5 bases, and 4 bases stayed unmatched. CDR1 is SGHNT, CDR2 YENEEA, per germline. The CDR3 totals 15 residues. CDR3 coding DNA: TGTGCCAGCAGCTTAGGCGCGGGGGGGCAAGATACGCAGTATTTT. As protein: CASSLGAGGQDTQYF.

The V gene is TRBV3-1 (or the pseudogene TRBV3-2), the J gene TRBJ1-2; the D gene is possibly TRBD1 (5 bases). Trimming pared 8 bases from V and 6 bases from J, leaving 19 bases between. CDR1 and CDR2 (germline): LGHDT, YNNKEL (reference sequence). This CDR3 region has 14 residues. CDR3 amino acids: CASSRGGLENGYTF. CDR3 nucleotides: TGTGCCAGCTCTCGGGGGGGTCTCGAAAATGGCTACACCTTC.

The sample holds one count of this clone. V gene TRBV7-8 combines with J gene TRBJ2-7, with a tentative D call TRBD1 (6 bases). Trimming pared 5 bases from V and 3 bases from J, leaving 17 bases between. The germline CDR1 and CDR2 sequences are SGHVS and FQNEAQ. The CDR3 consists of 15 residues. The CDR3 sequence is CASSQDSRLLYEQYF. The CDR3 bases are TGTGCCAGCAGCCAGGACAGTCGGTTACTCTACGAGCAGTACTTC.

The rearrangement uses TRBV4-3 and TRBJ1-3; 8 nucleotides match TRBD1. Germline CDR1 LGHNA, CDR2 YSLEER. The CDR3 has 15 amino acids. J was trimmed by 9 bases and V by 4 bases; bases with no gene match: 11. The CDR3 reads CASSRDQDRVSTIYF. The CDR3 nucleotides read TGCGCCAGCAGCCGAGATCAGGACAGGGTTAGCACCATATATTTT.

CDR3 sequence reads: CASSQGQGSSYGYTF. The CDR3 region has the DNA TGCGCCAGCAGCCAAGGTCAGGGGAGTTCCTATGGCTACACCTTC. The chain employs TRBV4-1 and TRBJ1-2; D is possibly TRBD1 (6 bases). Trimming removed 1 base from V and 4 bases from J, with 13 bases in between. This CDR3 is built from 15 residues. CDR1 and CDR2 (germline): MGHRA, YSYEKL.

V and J are TRBV15 and TRBJ2-4, with 8 bases fitting TRBD2. V was clipped by 4 bases and J by 3 bases; unmatched bases: 14. Germline CDR1 reads LNHNV; CDR2 reads YYDKDF (reference sequence). CDR3 length: 18 residues. The CDR3 sequence: CATSTPNQRGLGKNIQYF. DNA for the CDR3: TGTGCCACCAGCACTCCCAATCAGCGGGGGCTAGGCAAAAACATTCAGTACTTC.

This clone was seen more than once but under ten times. The chain joins TRBV5-1 to TRBJ2-1, with 9 nucleotides matching TRBD2. CDR1 and CDR2 from the germline V gene are SGHRS and YFSETQ. The CDR3 consists of 16 residues. The V gene end was trimmed by 2 bases and the J gene end by 2 bases; junction bases not matched to a gene: 5. In DNA, the CDR3 is TGCGCCAGCAGCTTAAGTCCTAGCGGGGCCTACAATGAGCAGTTCTTC. It yields the protein CASSLSPSGAYNEQFF.

CDR3 sequence (DNA): TGTGCCAGCAGCTTATTATCAGGGCGGGGGCGAGGGGAGACCCAGTACTTC. It translates to CASSLLSGRGRGETQYF. The rearrangement joins TRBV7-9 to TRBJ2-5, with D tentatively TRBD2 (7 bases). The CDR3 runs 17 residues. CDR1 SEHNR and CDR2 FQNEAQ come from the germline V gene (reference sequence). V was trimmed by 2 bases and J by 5 bases, leaving 21 bases between them.

This chain uses TRBV9 with TRBJ2-3; 12 nucleotides agree with TRBD2. The V gene's germline CDR1 is SGDLS and CDR2 YYNGEE. This CDR3 region has 19 residues. V lost 4 bases to trimming and J lost 4 bases; unmatched junction nucleotides: 16. This CDR3 is CASSPHPTSGGGGSDTQYF. DNA for the CDR3: TGTGCCAGCAGCCCGCACCCGACTAGCGGGGGAGGGGGTTCAGATACGCAGTATTTT.

The J gene is TRBJ2-1, the V gene TRBV6-2 or TRBV6-3; D is perhaps TRBD2 (6 bases). From germline, CDR1 is MNHEY and CDR2 SVGEGT. The CDR3 runs to 15 residues. V was trimmed by 6 bases and J by 6 bases, leaving 18 bases between them. CDR3 in amino acids: CASSLGSHSGNEQFF. Here the CDR3 DNA reads TGTGCCAGCAGCCTGGGAAGCCATAGCGGCAATGAGCAGTTCTTC.

The chain joins TRBV6-2 or TRBV6-3 to TRBJ2-7; 9 positions match TRBD1. In germline, CDR1 is MNHEY, CDR2 SVGEGT. V trimming: 6 bases; J trimming: 1 base; junction bases outside the gene matches: 7. The CDR3 has 15 residues. CDR3 protein: CASSRSGTGSYEQYF. The CDR3 coding sequence is TGTGCCAGCAGCCGATCCGGGACAGGGTCCTACGAGCAGTACTTC.

The chain has TRBV5-1 and TRBJ1-1, with a possible D match to TRBD1 (6 bases). The CDR3 totals 16 residues. Germline CDR1 SGHRS, CDR2 YFSETQ. Trimming took 0 bases from V and 1 from J, leaving 13 bases between them. CDR3 protein: CASSLGAGTPNTEAFF. The CDR3 coding sequence is TGCGCCAGCAGCTTGGGGGCCGGGACACCGAACACTGAAGCTTTCTTT.

This clone showed up just a few times. V is TRBV5-4 and J is TRBJ1-6, with D maybe TRBD1 (5 bases). This CDR3 region has 15 residues. Trimming removed 3 bases from V and 0 bases from J, with 7 bases in between. The germline CDR1 and CDR2 sequences are SGHNT and YYREEE (reference sequence). The CDR3 DNA reads TGTGCCAGCAGCTCGGGGGGCTCCTATAATTCACCCCTCCACTTT. Residues: CASSSGGSYNSPLHF.

This clone was seen once. The chain couples TRBV5-1 to TRBJ1-1; 9 nucleotides match TRBD1. Germline CDR1 and CDR2: SGHRS and YFSETQ. With 1 base clipped from V and 3 bases from J, the junction kept 13 bases outside the gene matches. The CDR3 is made up of 18 amino acids. The CDR3: CASSLSLGTGRGDTEAFF. The CDR3 DNA sequence: TGCGCCAGCAGCTTGTCCCTCGGGACAGGGAGGGGAGACACTGAAGCTTTCTTT.

The J gene is TRBJ2-3, the V gene TRBV5-4; TRBD2 matches at 8 bases. The CDR3 covers 17 residues. Per the germline V gene, CDR1 is SGHNT and CDR2 is YYREEE (reference sequence). Unmatched junction bases numbered 9, after V lost 3 bases and J lost 0 bases. This chain's CDR3 is CASSSPDTGGSTDTQYF. DNA of the CDR3: TGTGCCAGCAGCTCCCCTGATACGGGGGGGAGCACAGATACGCAGTATTTT.

This chain joins TRBV29-1 and TRBJ2-6, with D tentatively TRBD1 (5 bases). The CDR3 sequence is 16 residues long. Trimming left V 1 base short and J 0 bases short, with 10 bases between. Germline assignment: CDR1 SQVTM and CDR2 ANQGSEA. CDR3 sequence reads: CSVEGQSYSGANVLTF. DNA of the CDR3: TGCAGCGTTGAAGGACAGTCCTACTCTGGGGCCAACGTCCTGACTTTC.

Here the CDR3 reads CASNKDRSPKDGYTF. DNA for the CDR3: TGTGCCAGCAACAAAGACAGGAGCCCTAAGGATGGCTACACCTTC. V gene TRBV5-6 combines with J gene TRBJ1-2; weak D call: TRBD1 (6 bases). The CDR3 extends over 15 amino acids. Per the germline V gene, CDR1 is SGHDT and CDR2 is YYEEEE. Trimming shortened V by 6 bases and J by 6 bases, and 21 bases separated the two germline ends.

The chain couples TRBV6-5 to TRBJ2-1; the match to TRBD1 covers 9 bases. Germline V CDR1 and CDR2: MNHEY, SVGAGI. V lost 1 base, J lost 5 bases, and 6 bases stayed unmatched. The CDR3 spans 16 residues. In nucleotides, the CDR3 is TGTGCCAGCAGTTACTTACCGGGACAGGGAAACAATGAGCAGTTCTTC. It encodes CASSYLPGQGNNEQFF.

The chain joins TRBV30 to TRBJ2-2; a weak D match, TRBD1 (5 bases). The CDR3 consists of 15 residues. The V end was cut by 0 bases, the J end by 3 bases, with 11 bases between. Germline CDR1 is GTSNPN and CDR2 is SVGIG (reference sequence). CDR3 DNA sequence: TGTGCCTGGAGTGTACGACTCAGGGACACCGGGGAGCTGTTTTTT. Translation: CAWSVRLRDTGELFF.